The 2 T cell receptor beta chains reported below all come from one sample, sequenced in a study of T cell repertoires in cytomegalovirus infection. TCRdb re-analysed the reads in MiXCR, keeping a single row per CDR3 protein. Of 200,000 or so distinct CDR3 sequences listed, 28% are singletons. Material: PBMCs. The receptor source for this set is a human donor in good health (CMV status not recorded). Some clones in this sample may be carry-over from other donors' samples.

This clonotype has a handful of counts. The V and J genes are TRBV7-2 and TRBJ1-5; D not resolved. Germline V gene sequence: CDR1 SGHTA, CDR2 FQGNSA. This CDR3 contains 15 residues. Trimming stripped 3 bases from V and 6 bases from J, with 15 bases between. CDR3 bases: TGTGCCAGCAGCTTGGACGGGCTTGAGGGTCAGCCCCAGCATTTT. Its protein product is CASSLDGLEGQPQHF.

CDR3: CASSLIGGQERYTF. As DNA, the CDR3 is TGTGCCAGCAGCCTGATTGGGGGCCAGGAGCGATACACCTTC. The V and J genes are TRBV11-2 and TRBJ1-2, with a weak D call TRBD1 (6 bases). Germline CDR1 reads SGHAT; CDR2 reads FQNNGV. The V end was cut by 5 bases, the J end by 11 bases, with 21 bases between. The CDR3 sequence is 14 residues long.